This entry describes one T cell receptor (beta chain). These data come from a study of blood T cell repertoires in COVID-19. Across the whole study: The analysed material was cDNA or gDNA that came from T cells, B-cell-depleted T cells, or PBMCs.

Original data processing: The authors estimated nucleated cell counts from reference gene primer amplification. TCRdb's table, derived via immunoSEQ multiplex PCR, lists solely in-frame clones and lacks some. That table is the source of V, J and clone size, and D and trimming were worked out from the DNA. Of approximately 250,000 clones in the sample, approximately 86% were seen once. Germline CDR1 and CDR2: MGHRA and YSYEKL. The length of the CDR3 is 15 residues. The V end was cut by 0 bases, the J end by 1 base, with 7 bases between. The rearrangement links TRBV4-1 to TRBJ1-5; unclear D gene. This TCR was recovered from a man in his forties with active or convalescent COVID-19. Input material: peripheral blood. CDR3 in DNA: TGCGCCAGCAGCCAAGAATGGAGAAGCAATCAGCCCCAGCATTTT. Encoded protein: CASSQEWRSNQPQHF.